These 11 T cell receptor beta chains came from one sample sequenced in a study of monozygotic twins with inflammatory bowel disease. With the 5' RACE reads reprocessed, TCRdb shows one record per CDR3 protein and no DNA. The sample data list about 110,000 distinct CDR3 sequences. Sequencing was performed on blood. Receptors originate from a human donor with ulcerative colitis or Crohn's disease, or a healthy co-twin of an affected twin (not recorded which).

The chain joins TRBV19 to TRBJ2-4; TCRdb selects TRBD2, and the lack of DNA leaves this call unchecked. Germline V lookup: CDR1 LNHDA, CDR2 SQIVND (reference sequence). The CDR3 extends over 15 amino acids. CDR3 in amino acids: CASSSSSGGAHIQYF.

The CDR3 protein is CASSGSGRAGEQYF. This chain connects TRBV2 to TRBJ2-7; there is no DNA to check the TCRdb D call of TRBD2. The CDR3 spans 14 residues. Germline CDR1 and CDR2: SNHLY and FYNNEI.

The chain couples TRBV6-5 to TRBJ1-4; TCRdb picks TRBD1, but there is no DNA to check that call. Germline V lookup: CDR1 MNHEY, CDR2 SVGAGI. The CDR3 is 16 amino acids. CDR3 protein: CASSYVGTGGFEKLFF.

The rearrangement joins TRBV7-2 to TRBJ2-7; without DNA, the TCRdb call of TRBD1 cannot be checked. Per the germline V gene, CDR1 is SGHTA and CDR2 is FQGNSA. The CDR3 extends over 13 amino acids. CDR3 sequence reads: CASSLSGRYEQYF.

The genes are TRBV5-1 and TRBJ2-5; the TRBD2 assignment by TCRdb is unverifiable without DNA. The germline V gene has CDR1 SGHRS and CDR2 YFSETQ. The CDR3 has 16 amino acids. CDR3: CASSPAWTSGAETQYF.

V and J are TRBV12-3 or TRBV12-4 and TRBJ2-1; TCRdb selects TRBD2, and the lack of DNA leaves this call unchecked. The length of the CDR3 is 14 residues. The CDR3: CASGLAGGANEQFF.

This chain connects TRBV4-3 to TRBJ1-1; TCRdb's D call of TRBD1 is untestable without DNA. This CDR3 is 13 amino acids long. Germline V gives CDR1 LGHNA, CDR2 YSLEER. CDR3 sequence: CASSPAGASEAFF.

This rearrangement joins TRBV20-1 to TRBJ2-1. The CDR3 has 11 residues. Germline V gives CDR1 DFQATT, CDR2 SNEGSKA (reference sequence). CDR3 sequence: CSARDDTEQFF.

CDR3 in amino acids: CAISPGMNTEAFF. The chain recombines TRBV10-3 with TRBJ1-1; the TCRdb call, TRBD1, lacks DNA for checking. The germline V gene encodes CDR1 ENHRY and CDR2 SYGVKD. This CDR3 is 13 amino acids long.

The chain recombines TRBV20-1 with TRBJ2-1. CDR3 size: 17 residues. Per the germline V gene, CDR1 is DFQATT and CDR2 is SNEGSKA (reference sequence). The CDR3 protein is CSARDRRKGSLYNEQFF.

The V call is TRBV7-6, the J call TRBJ2-5. CDR3 size: 15 residues. In germline, CDR1 is SGHVS, CDR2 FNYEAQ. CDR3 amino acids: CASSPQQGYQETQYF. Together with reference TRBV7-6 and TRBJ2-5, the CDR3 gives the full variable domain: GAGVSQSPRYKVTKRGQDVALRCDPISGHVSLYWYRQALGQGPEFLTYFNYEAQQDKSGLPNDRFSAERPEGSISTLTIQRTEQRDSAMYRCASSPQQGYQETQYFGPGTRLLVL.